The 3 T cell receptor beta chains below come from one sample, sequenced in a study of OX40 agonist ivuxolimab in advanced cancers. Profiled with immunoSEQ multiplex PCR; TCRdb holds only in-frame clones, not every one. The table includes 42,000 or so clones, roughly nine tenths detected once. The material was CD4+ or CD8+ T cells sorted from blood, obtained in a trial of the OX40 agonist ivuxolimab. These receptors originate from an adult with an advanced solid tumor such as melanoma, head and neck, liver or kidney cancer.

The V call is TRBV4-1, the J call TRBJ1-4; D remains ambiguous. This CDR3 region has 14 residues. Germline V gene sequence: CDR1 MGHRA, CDR2 YSYEKL. Trimming took 0 bases from V and 10 from J, leaving 12 bases between them. The CDR3 DNA reads as TGCGCCAGCAGCCAAGAGGTTAGGACGGGAAAACTGTTTTTT. Translation: CASSQEVRTGKLFF.

The V and J genes are TRBV6-1 and TRBJ2-1; D perhaps matches TRBD1 (6 bases). This CDR3 has 14 amino acids. V lost 5 bases and J 9 bases, leaving 17 bases between the germline ends. Germline values: CDR1 MNHNS, CDR2 SASEGT. CDR3 sequence reads: CASSSDRNRGEQFF. The CDR3 DNA sequence: TGTGCCAGCAGTTCCGACAGGAATCGGGGTGAGCAGTTCTTC.

V usage is TRBV29-1 and J usage is TRBJ2-5; 7 bases line up with TRBD1. The ends lost 7 bases at V and 3 bases at J; junction bases unmatched: 11. The V gene's germline CDR1 is SQVTM and CDR2 ANQGSEA. The CDR3 extends over 14 amino acids. The CDR3 DNA is TGCAGCGCCGATTTAGGACAGGCGGAAGAGACCCAGTACTTC. Residues: CSADLGQAEETQYF.